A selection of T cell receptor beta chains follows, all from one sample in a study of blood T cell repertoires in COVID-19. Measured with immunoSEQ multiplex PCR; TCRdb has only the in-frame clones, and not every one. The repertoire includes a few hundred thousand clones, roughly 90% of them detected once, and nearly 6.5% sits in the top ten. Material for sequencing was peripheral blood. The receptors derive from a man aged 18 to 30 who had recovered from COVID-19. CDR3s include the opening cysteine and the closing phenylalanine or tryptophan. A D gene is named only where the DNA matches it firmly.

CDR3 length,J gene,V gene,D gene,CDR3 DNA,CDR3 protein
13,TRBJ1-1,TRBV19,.,TGTGCCAGTAGTCCAGGGGATTGGACTGAAGCTTTCTTT,CASSPGDWTEAFF
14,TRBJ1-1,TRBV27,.,TGTGCCAGCAGCGCCGGACAAGCGAACACTGAAGCTTTCTTT,CASSAGQANTEAFF
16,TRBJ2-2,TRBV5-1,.,TGCGCCAGCAGCTTGGAGGGAAGACAGTACACCGGGGAGCTGTTTTTT,CASSLEGRQYTGELFF
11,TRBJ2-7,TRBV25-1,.,TGTGCCAGCCCTAGAAGCTTGAAGCAGTACTTC,CASPRSLKQYF
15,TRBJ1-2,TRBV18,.,TGTGCCAGCTCACCCGCGACAGGTTATAACTATGGCTACACCTTC,CASSPATGYNYGYTF
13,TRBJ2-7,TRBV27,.,TGTGCCAGCAGTTATGGCCGAGGGAAGGAGCAGTACTTC,CASSYGRGKEQYF
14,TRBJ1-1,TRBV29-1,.,TGCAGCGTTGAATTTGGCAGGCTGAACACTGAAGCTTTCTTT,CSVEFGRLNTEAFF
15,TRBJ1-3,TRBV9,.,TGTGCCAGCAGCCTCTTGGGGGCGGATGGAAACACCATATATTTT,CASSLLGADGNTIYF
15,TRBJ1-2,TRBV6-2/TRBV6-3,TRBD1,TGTGCCAGCAGTCTTGACAGGGGGACAAACTATGGCTACACCTTC,CASSLDRGTNYGYTF
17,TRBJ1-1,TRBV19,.,TGTGCCAGTAGTATAGAGTGGTTGGAGCACCTGAACACTGAAGCTTTCTTT,CASSIEWLEHLNTEAFF
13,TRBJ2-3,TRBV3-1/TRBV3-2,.,TGTGCCAGCAGCCAAGACGGCACAGATACGCAGTATTTT,CASSQDGTDTQYF
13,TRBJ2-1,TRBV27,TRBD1,TGTGCCAGCAGCCTAGACAGGGGAAATGAGCAGTTCTTC,CASSLDRGNEQFF
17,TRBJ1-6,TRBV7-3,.,TGTGCCAGCAGCCCCAGTCGAGGGGGACGGGATAATTCACCCCTCCACTTT,CASSPSRGGRDNSPLHF
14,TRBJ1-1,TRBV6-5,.,TGTGCCAGCAGTTCCTCGGGCCGGAACACTGAAGCTTTCTTT,CASSSSGRNTEAFF
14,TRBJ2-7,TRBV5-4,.,TGTGCCAGCAGCTTGGTAGGGGAAAGGGGCGAGCAGTACTTC,CASSLVGERGEQYF
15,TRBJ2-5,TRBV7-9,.,TGTGCCAGCAGCTTAGCACATGGGGCAGAAGAGACCCAGTACTTC,CASSLAHGAEETQYF